The 18 T cell receptor beta chains given below trace back to one sample, sequenced in a study of siplizumab effects on memory and regulatory T cells. Generated by immunoSEQ multiplex PCR, the TCRdb table keeps only in-frame clones and is missing some. The table has roughly 56,000 clones, just over 95% seen once. Sequenced material: naive CD8+ T cells sorted from blood. These receptors originate from a human donor in good health.

The V and J genes are TRBV6-6 and TRBJ2-7; 10 positions match TRBD1. The V gene end was trimmed by 5 bases and the J gene end by 7 bases; junction bases not matched to a gene: 5. Germline V gives CDR1 MNHNY, CDR2 SVGAGI (reference sequence). The CDR3 spans 13 residues. DNA for the CDR3: TGTGCCAGCAGTCTTGACAGGGGGCGTGAGCAGTACTTC. This gives the protein CASSLDRGREQYF.

The chain is built from TRBV13 and TRBJ2-1; 8 positions match TRBD2. V shed 3 bases and J 6 bases; nucleotides not matched to a gene: 16. Germline V gives CDR1 PRHDT, CDR2 FYEKMQ (reference sequence). The CDR3 has 18 residues. The CDR3 DNA reads TGTGCCAGCAGCTTTGGGGGACGGCTAGCGGGTTGGGTCAATGAGCAGTTCTTC. It codes for CASSFGGRLAGWVNEQFF. Using reference TRBV13 and TRBJ2-1 for the parts outside the CDR3, the full variable domain is AAGVIQSPRHLIKEKRETATLKCYPIPRHDTVYWYQQGPGQDPQFLISFYEKMQSDKGSIPDRFSAQQFSDYHSELNMSSLELGDSALYFCASSFGGRLAGWVNEQFFGPGTRLTVL.

The table lists this clone with a count of one. V gene TRBV5-1 combines with J gene TRBJ1-5; no firm D call. Germline V gene sequence: CDR1 SGHRS, CDR2 YFSETQ. V gave up 2 bases and J gave up 1 base, with 10 bases separating them. CDR3 length: 15 amino acids. CDR3 protein: CASSLEGTSNQPQHF. CDR3 bases: TGCGCCAGCAGCTTAGAGGGTACGAGCAATCAGCCCCAGCATTTT.

V and J are TRBV13 and TRBJ1-1; no reliable D call. The CDR3 totals 12 residues. With 3 bases removed from V and 2 bases from J, the gap between germline ends came to 4 bases. The V gene's germline CDR1 is PRHDT and CDR2 FYEKMQ (reference sequence). As DNA, the CDR3 is TGTGCCAGCAGCTTTGGAAACACTGAAGCTTTCTTT. Encoded protein: CASSFGNTEAFF.

V and J are TRBV6-1 and TRBJ2-1; 7 nucleotides agree with TRBD2. The CDR3 runs 13 residues. V trimming: 4 bases; J trimming: 7 bases; junction bases outside the gene matches: 4. In germline, CDR1 is MNHNS, CDR2 SASEGT. The CDR3 reads CASSVEGGNEQFF. Written as DNA, the CDR3 is TGTGCCAGCAGTGTTGAGGGAGGGAATGAGCAGTTCTTC.

The V call is TRBV19, the J call TRBJ2-1; TRBD2 agrees at 14 bases. Trimming removed 10 bases from V and 2 bases from J; junction bases left unmatched: 4. CDR1 is LNHDA and CDR2 is SQIVND in the germline V gene (reference sequence). The CDR3 spans 15 residues. In DNA form, the CDR3 reads TGTGCCATCGGACTAGCGGGAGGTCCCTACAATGAGCAGTTCTTC. Translation: CAIGLAGGPYNEQFF.

The chain carries TRBV27 and TRBJ1-2; tentative D call: TRBD1 (5 bases). Looked up from germline, CDR1 is MNHEY and CDR2 is SMNVEV (reference sequence). Trimming took 5 bases from V and 4 from J, leaving 11 bases between them. The CDR3 covers 13 residues. The CDR3, as DNA: TGTGCCAGCAGTCCGGGACGGAGCTATGGCTACACCTTC. Residues: CASSPGRSYGYTF.

The chain employs TRBV7-6 and TRBJ2-7; TRBD1 matches 8 bases. The ends lost 4 bases at V and 3 bases at J; junction bases unmatched: 5. CDR3 length: 14 residues. The germline V gene has CDR1 SGHVS and CDR2 FNYEAQ. CDR3 nucleotide sequence: TGTGCCAGCAGCTCCGCCGGGACAGGCTACGAGCAGTACTTC. Translated: CASSSAGTGYEQYF.

The rearrangement links TRBV9 to TRBJ2-3, with D hard to call. The V end lost 3 bases, the J end lost 4 bases, and 15 bases lay between the germline ends. The CDR3 consists of 15 residues. The V gene's germline CDR1 is SGDLS and CDR2 YYNGEE. The CDR3 spells CASSAAKLGSDTQYF. The CDR3 DNA is TGTGCCAGCAGCGCCGCTAAGTTAGGGTCAGATACGCAGTATTTT.

This clone appeared once. This chain connects TRBV11-3 to TRBJ2-1; 11 bases match TRBD2. V shed 2 bases and J 8 bases; nucleotides not matched to a gene: 5. This CDR3 comprises 15 residues. Germline V gene data show CDR1 as SGHNT and CDR2 as YENEEA. CDR3: CASSLLAGGPYEQFF. As DNA, the CDR3 is TGTGCCAGCAGCTTATTAGCGGGAGGGCCCTATGAGCAGTTCTTC.

V and J are TRBV9 and TRBJ2-3; 7 bases are shared with TRBD2. CDR3 length equals 14 residues. The germline V gene encodes CDR1 SGDLS and CDR2 YYNGEE. Trimming at V came to 5 bases and at J to 2 bases, leaving 5 bases not matched to a gene. CDR3: CASRSSGPTDTQYF. In DNA form, the CDR3 reads TGTGCCAGCAGATCTAGCGGCCCCACAGATACGCAGTATTTT.

The rearrangement links TRBV9 to TRBJ2-3; no clear D gene. This CDR3 contains 15 residues. V lost 3 bases and J lost 0, with 11 bases in between. Per the germline V gene, CDR1 is SGDLS and CDR2 is YYNGEE. CDR3 residues: CASSAALISTDTQYF. CDR3 nucleotide sequence: TGTGCCAGCAGCGCAGCCTTAATCAGCACAGATACGCAGTATTTT.

J is TRBJ1-1 and V is TRBV19; no definite D call. The CDR3 runs to 13 residues. The germline V gene has CDR1 LNHDA and CDR2 SQIVND (reference sequence). With 3 bases removed from V and 5 bases from J, the gap between germline ends came to 10 bases. CDR3 amino acids: CASSIKVGTEAFF. CDR3 sequence (DNA): TGTGCCAGTAGTATTAAGGTCGGGACTGAAGCTTTCTTT.

The V and J genes are TRBV28 and TRBJ2-7; 11 positions match TRBD2. V trimming: 5 bases; J trimming: 2 bases; junction bases outside the gene matches: 5. The germline V gene encodes CDR1 MDHEN and CDR2 SYDVKM. This CDR3 has 15 amino acids. CDR3: CASSPGLAGAYEQYF. DNA of the CDR3: TGTGCCAGCAGTCCAGGACTAGCGGGTGCCTACGAGCAGTACTTC.

This clone was detected once. The chain carries TRBV30 and TRBJ1-6; 7 bases align to TRBD1. The CDR3 loop spans 12 amino acids. Looked up from germline, CDR1 is GTSNPN and CDR2 is SVGIG (reference sequence). This CDR3 is CAPGQVNSPLHF. The CDR3 nucleotides are TGTGCGCCTGGACAGGTTAATTCACCCCTCCACTTT.

V and J are TRBV18 and TRBJ2-1; 11 bases map to TRBD2. The J segment lost 3 bases and the V segment lost 5 bases, leaving 6 bases of the junction unmatched. The CDR3 sequence is 16 residues long. Germline loops: CDR1 KGHSH, CDR2 LQKENI. In DNA, the CDR3 is TGTGCCAGCTCAGTAATGACTAGCGGGGTCTACAATGAGCAGTTCTTC. Its translation: CASSVMTSGVYNEQFF.

CDR3 region: CAWTVKYSSYEQYF. In DNA, the CDR3 is TGTGCCTGGACCGTAAAGTACAGCTCCTACGAGCAGTACTTC. This chain uses TRBV30 with TRBJ2-7; D is undetermined. The V and J ends lost 4 bases and 0 bases respectively, with 13 bases between them. The CDR3 is made up of 14 amino acids. The germline CDR1 and CDR2 sequences are GTSNPN and SVGIG (reference sequence).

The chain employs TRBV27 and TRBJ1-5; TRBD1 aligns across 12 bases. Germline CDR1 and CDR2: MNHEY and SMNVEV (reference sequence). The length of the CDR3 is 18 residues. Trimming removed 3 bases from V and 6 bases from J; junction bases left unmatched: 12. This chain's CDR3 is CASSLSGGTGGFSQPQHF. The CDR3 DNA follows: TGTGCCAGCAGTTTGTCGGGGGGGACAGGGGGCTTCAGTCAGCCCCAGCATTTT.